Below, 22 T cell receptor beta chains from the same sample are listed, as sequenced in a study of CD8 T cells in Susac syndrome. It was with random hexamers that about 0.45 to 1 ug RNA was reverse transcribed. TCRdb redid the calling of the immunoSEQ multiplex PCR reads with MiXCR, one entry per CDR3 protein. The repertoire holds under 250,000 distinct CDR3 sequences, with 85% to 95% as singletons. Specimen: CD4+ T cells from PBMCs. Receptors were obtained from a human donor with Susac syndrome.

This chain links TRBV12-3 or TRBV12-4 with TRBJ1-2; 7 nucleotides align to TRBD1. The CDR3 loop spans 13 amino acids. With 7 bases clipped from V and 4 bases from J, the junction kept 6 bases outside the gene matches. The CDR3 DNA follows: TGTGCCAGCACCACGGACAGGCTCTATGGCTACACCTTC. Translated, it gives CASTTDRLYGYTF.

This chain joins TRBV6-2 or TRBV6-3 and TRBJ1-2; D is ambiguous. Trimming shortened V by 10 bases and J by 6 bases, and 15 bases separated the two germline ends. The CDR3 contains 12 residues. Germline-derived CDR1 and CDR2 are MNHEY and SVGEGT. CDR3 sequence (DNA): TGTGCCACAACAGCGGAACAAAATGGCTACACCTTC. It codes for CATTAEQNGYTF.

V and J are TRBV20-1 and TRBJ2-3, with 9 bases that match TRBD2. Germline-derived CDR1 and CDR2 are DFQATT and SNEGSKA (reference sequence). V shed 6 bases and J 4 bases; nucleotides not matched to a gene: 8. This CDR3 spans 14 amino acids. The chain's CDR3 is CSAPVRGGADTQYF. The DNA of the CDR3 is TGCAGTGCCCCTGTGCGGGGGGGAGCAGATACGCAGTATTTT.

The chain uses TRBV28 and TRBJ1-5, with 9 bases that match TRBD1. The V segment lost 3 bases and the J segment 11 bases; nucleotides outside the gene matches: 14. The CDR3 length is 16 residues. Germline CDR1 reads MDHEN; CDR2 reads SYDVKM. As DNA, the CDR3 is TGTGCCAGCAGTTTTTCCCAACAGGGGGCCGTCGGGGCCCAGCATTTT. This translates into CASSFSQQGAVGAQHF.

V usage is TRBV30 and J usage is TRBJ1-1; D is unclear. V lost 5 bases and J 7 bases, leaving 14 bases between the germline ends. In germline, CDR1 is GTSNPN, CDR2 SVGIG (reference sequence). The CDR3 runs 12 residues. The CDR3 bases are TGTGCCTGGTCCAGGATCACTATTGAAGCTTTCTTT. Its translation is CAWSRITIEAFF.

The CDR3 loop reads CASTPKRWTEAFF. The CDR3 nucleotides read TGTGCCAGTACCCCAAAGCGTTGGACTGAAGCTTTCTTT. The chain is built from TRBV19 and TRBJ1-1; D unresolved. Germline V gives CDR1 LNHDA, CDR2 SQIVND (reference sequence). CDR3 length: 13 residues. V dropped 7 bases and J dropped 5 bases, with 14 bases sitting between them.

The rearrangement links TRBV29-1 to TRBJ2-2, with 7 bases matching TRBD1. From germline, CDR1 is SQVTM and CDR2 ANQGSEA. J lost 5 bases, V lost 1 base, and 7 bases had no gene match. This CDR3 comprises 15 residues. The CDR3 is CSVEGTGPGTGELFF. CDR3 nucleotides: TGCAGCGTTGAAGGGACAGGCCCTGGAACCGGGGAGCTGTTTTTT.

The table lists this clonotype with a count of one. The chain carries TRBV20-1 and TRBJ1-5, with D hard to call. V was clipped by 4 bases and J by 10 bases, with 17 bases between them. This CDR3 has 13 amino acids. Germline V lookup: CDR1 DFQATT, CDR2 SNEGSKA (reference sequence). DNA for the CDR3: TGCAGTGCTACTTACACCGTGGAGGGTCCCCAGCATTTT. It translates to CSATYTVEGPQHF.

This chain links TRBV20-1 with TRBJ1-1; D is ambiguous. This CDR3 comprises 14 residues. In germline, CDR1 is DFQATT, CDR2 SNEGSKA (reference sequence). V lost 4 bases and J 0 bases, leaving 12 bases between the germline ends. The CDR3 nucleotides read TGCAGTGCTACCTCAGCGATAATGAACACTGAAGCTTTCTTT. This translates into CSATSAIMNTEAFF.

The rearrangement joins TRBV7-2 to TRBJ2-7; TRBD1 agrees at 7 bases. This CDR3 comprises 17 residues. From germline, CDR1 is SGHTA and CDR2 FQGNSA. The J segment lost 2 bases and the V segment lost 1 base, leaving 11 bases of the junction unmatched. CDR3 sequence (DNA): TGTGCCAGCAGCTTAGGAAGGGGTTCGACAGGGACCTACGAGCAGTACTTC. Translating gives CASSLGRGSTGTYEQYF.

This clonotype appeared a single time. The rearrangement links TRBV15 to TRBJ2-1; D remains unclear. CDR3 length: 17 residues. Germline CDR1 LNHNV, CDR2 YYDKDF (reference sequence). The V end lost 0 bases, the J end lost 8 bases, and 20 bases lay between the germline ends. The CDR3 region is CATSRDQSGKRVDEQFF. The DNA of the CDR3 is TGTGCCACCAGCAGAGATCAATCCGGAAAACGCGTGGATGAGCAGTTCTTC.

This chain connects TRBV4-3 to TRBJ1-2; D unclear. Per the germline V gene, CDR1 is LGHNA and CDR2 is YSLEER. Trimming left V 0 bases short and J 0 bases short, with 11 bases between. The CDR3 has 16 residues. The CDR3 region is CASSQEARWTNYGYTF. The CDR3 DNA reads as TGCGCCAGCAGCCAAGAAGCCAGATGGACTAACTATGGCTACACCTTC.

The CDR3 sequence: CASSLPPGSGQPQHF. The CDR3 DNA reads TGTGCCAGCAGTTTACCCCCAGGGTCGGGTCAGCCCCAGCATTTT. V usage is TRBV28 and J usage is TRBJ1-5; D perhaps matches TRBD1 (5 bases). The CDR3 length is 15 residues. Per germline, CDR1 MDHEN and CDR2 SYDVKM. Trimming took off 2 bases at V and 6 bases at J, with 14 bases between the two ends.

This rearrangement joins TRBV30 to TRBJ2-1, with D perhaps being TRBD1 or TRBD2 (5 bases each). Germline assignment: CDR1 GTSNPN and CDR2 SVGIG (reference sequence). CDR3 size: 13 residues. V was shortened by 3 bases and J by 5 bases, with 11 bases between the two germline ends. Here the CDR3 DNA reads TGTGCCTGGAGGATTATGGGGGACAATGAGCAGTTCTTC. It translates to CAWRIMGDNEQFF.

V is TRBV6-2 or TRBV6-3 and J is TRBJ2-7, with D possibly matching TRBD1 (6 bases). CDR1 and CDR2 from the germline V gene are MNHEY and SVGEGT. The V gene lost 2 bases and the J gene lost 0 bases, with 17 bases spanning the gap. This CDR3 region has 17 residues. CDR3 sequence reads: CASSYPTGTPISYEQYF. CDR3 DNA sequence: TGTGCCAGCAGTTACCCAACCGGGACACCCATCTCCTACGAGCAGTACTTC.

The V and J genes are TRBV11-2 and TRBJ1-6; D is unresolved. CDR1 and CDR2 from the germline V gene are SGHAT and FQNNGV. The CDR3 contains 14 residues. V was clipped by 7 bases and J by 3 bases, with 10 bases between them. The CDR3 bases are TGTGCCAGCACCTCGGGCAGCTATAATTCACCCCTCCACTTT. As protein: CASTSGSYNSPLHF.

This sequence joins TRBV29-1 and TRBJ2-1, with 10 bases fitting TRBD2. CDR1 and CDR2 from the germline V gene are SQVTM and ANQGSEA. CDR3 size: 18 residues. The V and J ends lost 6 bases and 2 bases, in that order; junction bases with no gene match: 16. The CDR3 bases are TGCAGCGTCCAAGACGGACTAGCGGAGTCGAGAGCCTACAATGAGCAGTTCTTC. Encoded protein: CSVQDGLAESRAYNEQFF.

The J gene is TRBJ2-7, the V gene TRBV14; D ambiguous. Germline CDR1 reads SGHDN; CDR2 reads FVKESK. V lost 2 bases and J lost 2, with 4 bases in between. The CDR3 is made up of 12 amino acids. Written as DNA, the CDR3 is TGTGCCAGCAGCCAACAGACCTACGAGCAGTACTTC. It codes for CASSQQTYEQYF.

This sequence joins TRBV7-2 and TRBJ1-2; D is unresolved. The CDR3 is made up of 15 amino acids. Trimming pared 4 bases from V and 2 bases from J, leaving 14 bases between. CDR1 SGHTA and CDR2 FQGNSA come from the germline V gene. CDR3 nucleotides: TGTGCCAGCAGCTATAATAGGGAAAGGAACTATGGCTACACCTTC. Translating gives CASSYNRERNYGYTF.

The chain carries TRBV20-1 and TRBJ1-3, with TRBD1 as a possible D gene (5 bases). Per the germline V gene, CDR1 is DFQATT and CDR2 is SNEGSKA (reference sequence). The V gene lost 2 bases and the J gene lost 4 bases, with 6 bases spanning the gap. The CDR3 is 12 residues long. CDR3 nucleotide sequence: TGCAGTGCTAGACGGGGGGGAAACACCATATATTTT. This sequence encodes CSARRGGNTIYF.

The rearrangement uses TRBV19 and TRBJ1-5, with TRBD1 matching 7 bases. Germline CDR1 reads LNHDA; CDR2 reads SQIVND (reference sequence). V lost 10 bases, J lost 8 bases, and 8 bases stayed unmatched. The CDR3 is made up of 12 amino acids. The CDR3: CATQGEIKPQHF. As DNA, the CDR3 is TGTGCCACCCAGGGGGAGATAAAGCCCCAGCATTTT.

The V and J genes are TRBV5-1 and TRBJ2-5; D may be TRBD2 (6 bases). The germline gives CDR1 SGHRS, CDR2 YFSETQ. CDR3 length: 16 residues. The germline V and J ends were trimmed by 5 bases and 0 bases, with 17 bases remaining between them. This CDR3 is CASRHGGFQDQETQYF. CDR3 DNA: TGCGCCAGCAGACACGGGGGTTTTCAGGACCAAGAGACCCAGTACTTC.